This TCR beta chain was obtained from a study of blood T cell repertoires in COVID-19. All recovered Cohort 3 donors got two negative PCRs, got clearance, or saw symptom resolution. Trimming took 1 base from V and 8 from J, leaving 9 bases between them. The CDR3 runs to 14 residues. Germline CDR1 SEHNR, CDR2 FQNEAQ (reference sequence). Measured with immunoSEQ multiplex PCR; TCRdb has only the in-frame clones, and not every one. The sample carries about 270,000 clones, 80% to 90% recorded once. This chain connects TRBV7-9 to TRBJ1-6; a weak D match, TRBD1 (5 bases). The sequencing input was PBMCs or T cells enriched from blood (not recorded which). The receptor was isolated from a woman aged 18-35 years who had recovered from COVID-19. The CDR3 sequence is CASSLDRFHSPLHF. The CDR3 bases are TGTGCCAGCAGCTTAGACAGGTTTCATTCACCCCTCCACTTT.